Detailed here is one T cell receptor beta chain. The sample is drawn from a study of control samples from healthy donors and cancer patients. TCRdb keeps only in-frame clones here, not all; method: immunoSEQ multiplex PCR. The sample has 150,000 or so clones; around 96% are singletons. Trimming took off 0 bases at V and 1 base at J, with 9 bases between the two ends. CDR1 MNHEY and CDR2 SVGAGI come from the germline V gene. The CDR3 is 15 amino acids. This chain links TRBV6-5 with TRBJ1-1; D ambiguous. The receptor was isolated from a woman aged 40-49 years in good health. Sequencing input: blood. CDR3 residues: CASSYSQVANTEAFF. In DNA, the CDR3 is TGTGCCAGCAGTTACTCGCAGGTGGCGAACACTGAAGCTTTCTTT.